This TCR beta chain is drawn from a study of blood T cells in healthy people across ages. V gave up 2 bases and J gave up 3 bases, with 10 bases separating them. The CDR3 runs to 14 residues. Germline values: CDR1 SGHVS, CDR2 FNYEAQ. Per individual sample, total RNA of at least 6 micrograms was extracted. The use of a sample-barcoded 5' primer and a J-beta primer mix characterized a second PCR of about 6 to 12 cycles. TCRdb recomputed calls from the 5' RACE reads with MiXCR, one row per CDR3 protein. The top ten clones hold 18% of a sample with more than 800,000 distinct CDR3 sequences, more than 35% of them seen once.

V gene TRBV7-6 combines with J gene TRBJ2-5; D gene uncertain. The sequencing input was blood. The origin of this receptor is a woman aged 55-70 years in good health. The CDR3 DNA reads TGTGCCAGCAGCTTATGGTCCGGAGAAGAGACCCAGTACTTC. Protein: CASSLWSGEETQYF.